Listed below are T cell receptor beta chains from one sample, sequenced in a study of T cells in Graves' hyperthyroidism and ophthalmopathy. TCRdb re-called the multiplex PCR reads with MiXCR, one entry per CDR3 protein. The sample shows 500,000 or so distinct CDR3 sequences, around 15% of them seen only once. Material for sequencing was blood. Receptors originate from a woman under 40 with Graves' ophthalmopathy. Both conserved end residues are part of each CDR3. Each record gives: V gene, CDR3 length, J gene, D gene, clone size, CDR3 DNA, CDR3 protein. D genes are given only for firm matches. Clone sizes are given selectively: once, few, many, or a class where the clone is expanded.

V gene: TRBV6-1
CDR3 length: 16
J gene: TRBJ2-7
D gene: NA
clone size: few
CDR3 DNA: TGTGCCAGCAGTGAAGAAGGAACTAGCCTGGCCTACGAGCAGTACTTC
CDR3 protein: CASSEEGTSLAYEQYF

V gene: TRBV6-1
CDR3 length: 14
J gene: TRBJ2-3
D gene: NA
clone size: NA
CDR3 DNA: TGTGCCAGCAGTTACGCACGCGCCACAGATACGCAGTATTTT
CDR3 protein: CASSYARATDTQYF

V gene: TRBV7-8
CDR3 length: 17
J gene: TRBJ2-3
D gene: TRBD2
clone size: many
CDR3 DNA: TGTGCCAGCAGCTTAAGGACTAGCGTCGCTAGCACAGATACGCAGTATTTT
CDR3 protein: CASSLRTSVASTDTQYF

V gene: TRBV6-1
CDR3 length: 16
J gene: TRBJ2-7
D gene: TRBD2
clone size: many
CDR3 DNA: TGTGCCAGTACAACCGGGACTAGCGTTTTCTCCTACGAGCAGTACTTC
CDR3 protein: CASTTGTSVFSYEQYF

V gene: TRBV7-2
CDR3 length: 15
J gene: TRBJ2-3
D gene: TRBD1
clone size: NA
CDR3 DNA: TGTGCCAGCTCCCGCCCGGGACAGAGCACAGATACGCAGTATTTT
CDR3 protein: CASSRPGQSTDTQYF

V gene: TRBV6-2/TRBV6-3
CDR3 length: 13
J gene: TRBJ2-3
D gene: TRBD2
clone size: NA
CDR3 DNA: TGTGCCAGCAGACTAGCGCCTTTTGATACGCAGTATTTT
CDR3 protein: CASRLAPFDTQYF

V gene: TRBV28
CDR3 length: 15
J gene: TRBJ2-3
D gene: NA
clone size: many
CDR3 DNA: TGTGCCAGCACATTAGGGGGGAGCTTCACAGATACGCAGTATTTT
CDR3 protein: CASTLGGSFTDTQYF

V gene: TRBV10-3
CDR3 length: 14
J gene: TRBJ1-1
D gene: TRBD1
clone size: many
CDR3 DNA: TGTGCCATCAGTGAGGCAGGGGGGGACACTGAAGCTTTCTTT
CDR3 protein: CAISEAGGDTEAFF

V gene: TRBV6-5
CDR3 length: 14
J gene: TRBJ2-1
D gene: TRBD2
clone size: many
CDR3 DNA: TGTGCCAGCAGTTACAGGAGGGAGGGAGTTGAGCAGTTCTTC
CDR3 protein: CASSYRREGVEQFF

V gene: TRBV6-5
CDR3 length: 16
J gene: TRBJ2-3
D gene: TRBD1
clone size: few
CDR3 DNA: TGTGCCAGCAGTTACACCGACAGGGGGCGGACAGATACGCAGTATTTT
CDR3 protein: CASSYTDRGRTDTQYF

V gene: TRBV27
CDR3 length: 16
J gene: TRBJ2-7
D gene: NA
clone size: NA
CDR3 DNA: TGTGCCAGCAGTTTATCCTGGGTAGCGGCCGACTACGAGCAGTACTTC
CDR3 protein: CASSLSWVAADYEQYF

V gene: TRBV28
CDR3 length: 11
J gene: TRBJ1-5
D gene: NA
clone size: few
CDR3 DNA: TGTGCCAGCAGTCGGGAGGGGGCCCAGCATTTT
CDR3 protein: CASSREGAQHF

V gene: TRBV11-2
CDR3 length: 13
J gene: TRBJ2-4
D gene: NA
clone size: many
CDR3 DNA: TGTGCCAGCAGCTTAGATTCCGCAGGGCTTAGGTACTTC
CDR3 protein: CASSLDSAGLRYF

V gene: TRBV30
CDR3 length: 14
J gene: TRBJ2-4
D gene: NA
clone size: many
CDR3 DNA: TGTGCCTGGAGCCAAAAAGGGGCCAAAAACATTCAGTACTTC
CDR3 protein: CAWSQKGAKNIQYF

V gene: TRBV18
CDR3 length: 14
J gene: TRBJ2-7
D gene: NA
clone size: many
CDR3 DNA: TGTGCCAGCTCACCAGGGTATAGGAACTACGAGCAGTACTTC
CDR3 protein: CASSPGYRNYEQYF

V gene: TRBV28
CDR3 length: 15
J gene: TRBJ2-1
D gene: TRBD2
clone size: many
CDR3 DNA: TGTGCCAGCGCTGAGGAAGCGGGAGGGCCGGGGGAGCAGTTCTTC
CDR3 protein: CASAEEAGGPGEQFF

V gene: TRBV28
CDR3 length: 14
J gene: TRBJ1-4
D gene: NA
clone size: many
CDR3 DNA: TGTGCCAGCAGTTCTCGGGTCGTTAATGAAAAACTGTTTTTT
CDR3 protein: CASSSRVVNEKLFF

V gene: TRBV24-1
CDR3 length: 16
J gene: TRBJ2-3
D gene: NA
clone size: NA
CDR3 DNA: TGTGCCACCAGTGATTTTCGGACGGGGAACACAGATACGCAGTATTTT
CDR3 protein: CATSDFRTGNTDTQYF

V gene: TRBV7-9
CDR3 length: 12
J gene: TRBJ2-3
D gene: NA
clone size: NA
CDR3 DNA: TGTGCCGGCAGCTTAAGCAAAGATACGCAGTATTTT
CDR3 protein: CAGSLSKDTQYF

V gene: TRBV11-2
CDR3 length: 16
J gene: TRBJ2-1
D gene: NA
clone size: many
CDR3 DNA: TGTGCCAGCAGGGCAGGGTCGGGTTTCTCCTACAATGAGCAGTTCTTC
CDR3 protein: CASRAGSGFSYNEQFF

V gene: TRBV27
CDR3 length: 15
J gene: TRBJ2-3
D gene: NA
clone size: NA
CDR3 DNA: TGTGCCAGCAGTTCCACCGGGGAGCGCACAGATACGCAGTATTTT
CDR3 protein: CASSSTGERTDTQYF

V gene: TRBV7-2
CDR3 length: 14
J gene: TRBJ2-7
D gene: TRBD1
clone size: many
CDR3 DNA: TGTGCCAGCAGCTTGGGCTACAGGGGCTACGAGCAGTACTTC
CDR3 protein: CASSLGYRGYEQYF

V gene: TRBV19
CDR3 length: 13
J gene: TRBJ1-1
D gene: NA
clone size: few
CDR3 DNA: TGTGCCGGATCGCAGGGGAAAGGGACTGAAGCTTTCTTT
CDR3 protein: CAGSQGKGTEAFF

V gene: TRBV10-3
CDR3 length: 13
J gene: TRBJ2-7
D gene: TRBD1
clone size: few
CDR3 DNA: TGTGCCATCGCCGGGACAGGGGAGGCCGAGCAGTACTTC
CDR3 protein: CAIAGTGEAEQYF

V gene: TRBV11-2
CDR3 length: 14
J gene: TRBJ2-1
D gene: NA
clone size: many
CDR3 DNA: TGTGCCAGCACCTCTACCATACCCTTCAATGAGCAGTTCTTC
CDR3 protein: CASTSTIPFNEQFF

V gene: TRBV29-1
CDR3 length: 10
J gene: TRBJ2-1
D gene: NA
clone size: few
CDR3 DNA: TGCAGCGTGGAGGACAGCCAGCAGTTCTTC
CDR3 protein: CSVEDSQQFF

V gene: TRBV2
CDR3 length: 17
J gene: TRBJ2-1
D gene: TRBD2
clone size: NA
CDR3 DNA: TGTGCCAGCAGTTACCGGACTAGCGGGACATGGGACAATGAGCAGTTCTTC
CDR3 protein: CASSYRTSGTWDNEQFF

V gene: TRBV7-9
CDR3 length: 17
J gene: TRBJ2-7
D gene: TRBD2
clone size: many
CDR3 DNA: TGTGCCAGCAGCCCCCGAAACCTACTAGCGGGATTTGACGAGCAGTACTTC
CDR3 protein: CASSPRNLLAGFDEQYF

V gene: TRBV29-1
CDR3 length: 14
J gene: TRBJ1-2
D gene: TRBD1
clone size: many
CDR3 DNA: TGCAGCGTTGTGAGACAGGGGACATTCTATGGCTACACCTTC
CDR3 protein: CSVVRQGTFYGYTF

V gene: TRBV10-3
CDR3 length: 14
J gene: TRBJ2-7
D gene: TRBD1
clone size: few
CDR3 DNA: TGTGCCATCAGGACCTGGGACAGTCCCCACGAGCAGTACTTC
CDR3 protein: CAIRTWDSPHEQYF

V gene: TRBV4-1
CDR3 length: 16
J gene: TRBJ2-5
D gene: TRBD1
clone size: few
CDR3 DNA: TGCGCCAGCAGCCAAGATCAGACAGGGGCGCCGTTTACCCAGTACTTC
CDR3 protein: CASSQDQTGAPFTQYF

V gene: TRBV20-1
CDR3 length: 12
J gene: TRBJ2-5
D gene: NA
clone size: many
CDR3 DNA: TGCAGTGCTAAAGTGGCCGGGGAGACCCAGTACTTC
CDR3 protein: CSAKVAGETQYF

V gene: TRBV2
CDR3 length: 13
J gene: TRBJ2-4
D gene: TRBD1
clone size: many
CDR3 DNA: TGTGCCAGTAGCTCCGGGACAGTAGACATTCAGTACTTC
CDR3 protein: CASSSGTVDIQYF

V gene: TRBV7-2
CDR3 length: 15
J gene: TRBJ2-7
D gene: NA
clone size: few
CDR3 DNA: TGTGCCAGCGCACCAGTGGCGGTTACCTACTACGAGCAGTACTTC
CDR3 protein: CASAPVAVTYYEQYF

V gene: TRBV20-1
CDR3 length: 18
J gene: TRBJ2-2
D gene: TRBD2
clone size: few
CDR3 DNA: TGCAGTGCAACAGGGTTTGTAGGACTAGCGGGAGTCAGCGGGGAGCTGTTTTTT
CDR3 protein: CSATGFVGLAGVSGELFF

V gene: TRBV10-2
CDR3 length: 15
J gene: TRBJ2-1
D gene: NA
clone size: few
CDR3 DNA: TGCGCCAGCAGTGCTGGGGGAGGAATAGCTAGTGAGCAGTTCTTC
CDR3 protein: CASSAGGGIASEQFF

V gene: TRBV7-2
CDR3 length: 15
J gene: TRBJ2-7
D gene: TRBD1
clone size: many
CDR3 DNA: TGTGCCAGCAGCTTGGCCGGGACAGGGTTATACGAGCAGTACTTC
CDR3 protein: CASSLAGTGLYEQYF

V gene: TRBV2
CDR3 length: 14
J gene: TRBJ2-7
D gene: NA
clone size: many
CDR3 DNA: TGTGCCAGCAGTGACTGGCCGAGCTCCTACGAGCAGTACTTC
CDR3 protein: CASSDWPSSYEQYF

V gene: TRBV15
CDR3 length: 15
J gene: TRBJ2-3
D gene: NA
clone size: NA
CDR3 DNA: TGTGCCACCAGCGGTAGCGGAGCGAACACAGATACGCAGTATTTT
CDR3 protein: CATSGSGANTDTQYF

V gene: TRBV12-3/TRBV12-4
CDR3 length: 16
J gene: TRBJ1-5
D gene: TRBD1
clone size: many
CDR3 DNA: TGTGCCAGCAGCCGCAGGGGGTTAGAAAGCAATCAGCCCCAGCATTTT
CDR3 protein: CASSRRGLESNQPQHF

V gene: TRBV4-3
CDR3 length: 13
J gene: TRBJ2-7
D gene: TRBD2
clone size: many
CDR3 DNA: TGCGCCAGCAGCCAAGCTAGCGGGAGCGAGCAGTACTTC
CDR3 protein: CASSQASGSEQYF

V gene: TRBV9
CDR3 length: 16
J gene: TRBJ2-7
D gene: NA
clone size: NA
CDR3 DNA: TGTGCCAGCAGCGTAGGGGGGGCGGGAGCACCCTACGAGCAGTACTTC
CDR3 protein: CASSVGGAGAPYEQYF

V gene: TRBV11-2
CDR3 length: 16
J gene: TRBJ2-3
D gene: TRBD1
clone size: NA
CDR3 DNA: TGTGCCAGCAGCCCCCACGGACAGGGCGGCACAGATACGCAGTATTTT
CDR3 protein: CASSPHGQGGTDTQYF

V gene: TRBV9
CDR3 length: 15
J gene: TRBJ2-3
D gene: NA
clone size: NA
CDR3 DNA: TGTGCCAGCAGCGTAACGGGGGGCGACACAGATACGCAGTATTTT
CDR3 protein: CASSVTGGDTDTQYF

V gene: TRBV7-8
CDR3 length: 15
J gene: TRBJ2-3
D gene: NA
clone size: many
CDR3 DNA: TGTGCCAGCAGCTTAGAGGCCAGGGTCACAGATACGCAGTATTTT
CDR3 protein: CASSLEARVTDTQYF

V gene: TRBV10-1
CDR3 length: 15
J gene: TRBJ2-1
D gene: NA
clone size: NA
CDR3 DNA: TGCGCCAGCAGTAAGACAGGGACTAGCTACAATGAGCAGTTCTTC
CDR3 protein: CASSKTGTSYNEQFF

V gene: TRBV6-1
CDR3 length: 15
J gene: TRBJ1-1
D gene: TRBD1
clone size: few
CDR3 DNA: TGTGCCAGCAGTGCCTCCGGGACAGAGAACACTGAAGCTTTCTTT
CDR3 protein: CASSASGTENTEAFF

V gene: TRBV6-6
CDR3 length: 18
J gene: TRBJ2-1
D gene: TRBD2
clone size: many
CDR3 DNA: TGTGCCAGCAGTTACGGAATTGTATCGGGAGGGCCGGGGAATGAGCAGTTCTTC
CDR3 protein: CASSYGIVSGGPGNEQFF

V gene: TRBV28
CDR3 length: 14
J gene: TRBJ2-1
D gene: NA
clone size: many
CDR3 DNA: TGTGCCACCACGTTTCGATTTTCGTACAATGAGCAGTTCTTC
CDR3 protein: CATTFRFSYNEQFF

V gene: TRBV28
CDR3 length: 12
J gene: TRBJ2-7
D gene: NA
clone size: NA
CDR3 DNA: TGTGCCAGCAGTACTCCGGGGGACGAGCAGTACTTC
CDR3 protein: CASSTPGDEQYF

V gene: TRBV20-1
CDR3 length: 16
J gene: TRBJ2-5
D gene: TRBD2
clone size: many
CDR3 DNA: TGCAGTGCAAGGCGGACTAGCGGGAGAGGTGCAGAGACCCAGTACTTC
CDR3 protein: CSARRTSGRGAETQYF

V gene: TRBV6-5
CDR3 length: 14
J gene: TRBJ1-1
D gene: NA
clone size: many
CDR3 DNA: TGTGCCAGCAGTTACCGGGACACGAACACTGAAGCTTTCTTT
CDR3 protein: CASSYRDTNTEAFF

V gene: TRBV10-3
CDR3 length: 16
J gene: TRBJ2-7
D gene: TRBD1
clone size: NA
CDR3 DNA: TGTGCCATCAGTGAGTTGGGGACAGGGTCCTCCTACGAGCAGTACTTC
CDR3 protein: CAISELGTGSSYEQYF

V gene: TRBV7-2
CDR3 length: 14
J gene: TRBJ1-1
D gene: NA
clone size: NA
CDR3 DNA: TGTGCCAGCCTGTCCGGGCGCGGGAACACTGAAGCTTTCTTT
CDR3 protein: CASLSGRGNTEAFF

V gene: TRBV2
CDR3 length: 14
J gene: TRBJ2-5
D gene: NA
clone size: few
CDR3 DNA: TGTGCCAGCAGTTCCCTGGTTTACACGGAGACCCAGTACTTC
CDR3 protein: CASSSLVYTETQYF

V gene: TRBV4-3
CDR3 length: 20
J gene: TRBJ2-7
D gene: NA
clone size: few
CDR3 DNA: TGCGCCAGCAGCCAAGAATTCATTGGTCGTGGTAACGCCGTTTCCTACGAGCAGTACTTC
CDR3 protein: CASSQEFIGRGNAVSYEQYF

V gene: TRBV6-1
CDR3 length: 14
J gene: TRBJ1-1
D gene: NA
clone size: few
CDR3 DNA: TGTGCCAGCAGTGAAGGGAGGTTGAGCGCTGAAGCTTTCTTT
CDR3 protein: CASSEGRLSAEAFF